This T cell receptor (beta chain) was documented in a study of beta chain features in type 1 diabetes (dated by TCRdb to the late 2010s). Regarding the study in general: No differences in mean age, gender distribution, total cell number or subset yield were found between patients and healthy donors. A total of roughly 99,000,000 sorted cells were examined across all samples, and the number of cells per subset was strongly correlated with RNA yield. The study compared TCRB repertoires of sorted circulating CD4+ T cell subsets between recently diagnosed type 1 diabetes patients and matched healthy donors. Whereas all 28 donors provided naive and central memory subsets, regulatory and stem cell-like memory subsets were isolated from just 8 patients and about 8 healthy donors.

The entire amount of isolated RNA was reverse transcribed using the High Capacity cDNA Reverse Transcription Kit, so the sequenced TCRB transcripts were expressed ones. Naive, central memory and regulatory T cell samples underwent deep immunoSEQ sequencing, averaging roughly 3.3 million total reads per sample. After sorted cells were lysed in RLT buffer, RNA was extracted with DNase-treated RNeasy Micro or Mini kits, with the choice depending on cell number. Each cell subset was processed separately to prevent cross-contamination, with patient and healthy donor samples processed together. The immunoSEQ multiplex PCR was used to amplify TCRB sequences from cDNA, generating 87-bp fragments that spanned the CDR3 region. Sequencing of the amplicons was done on the Illumina HiSeq platform. In the paper's pipeline: Synthetic template baselines were used to correct PCR bias computationally, reads within Hamming distance 2 were collapsed together, and singletons that could not be merged were discarded. By aligning reads against IMGT, V, D and J genes, CDR3 length, and insertions or deletions at six rearrangement sites were assigned. Within each subset, clonotype counts were normalized to the number of sorted cells before true diversity and Gini coefficients were calculated with the tcR R package. The overlap coefficient, calculated on TCRB nucleotide sequences, was used to quantify repertoire sharing. TCRdb stores this immuneACCESS table with in-frame sequences only. Part of the clones is absent; in the studies checked, under half of the shortfall reflects unresolved V genes, and no reason is known for the rest. The DNA was the basis for D and trimming; V, J and clone size are from that table. Recorded for this sample are tens of thousands of clones; roughly 70% of them occurred a single time. About 2% of the sample goes to the ten largest clones.

V is reduced by 0 bases and J by 0 bases, leaving a spacing of 5 bases between them. The CDR3 sequence holds 14 residues, the cysteine and phenylalanine included. The entry retains the CDR3 DNA only, 42 bases that are in frame from base 1. From a lookup of the germline V gene, CDR1 and CDR2 are SGDLS and YYNGEE. General conclusions and limits of the study: Fewer insertions and more nucleotide deletions at VDJ recombination sites were observed in patients with type 1 diabetes, implying thymic rearrangement abnormalities. Because cDNA was sequenced instead of genomic DNA, activated cells with high expression could be over-represented, although the groups did not differ in activation or CD3 levels. In all four CD4+ subsets, TCRB CDR3 length was moderately but significantly shorter in type 1 diabetes patients. HLA sub-analyses involved small numbers of individuals, so any influence of HLA type on TCRB rearrangement remained unresolved. PCR may preferentially amplify shorter templates, but because patient and control samples were amplified and corrected together, any resulting skew would affect both groups equally. The naive, central memory and regulatory TCRB repertoires appeared to resemble one another more closely among patients than among healthy donors.

Comments on this clone: This receptor's antigen is unknown. Within one base of it there is no much larger clone, and no base qualities were kept.

Each donor gave one peripheral blood draw, averaging approximately 110 mL, which was collected into heparinised tubes. A BD FACSAria II and a panel including CD45RO, CCR7, CD25, CD127, CD95 and CD27 were used to sort naive, central memory, regulatory and stem cell-like memory CD4+ T cells. Every sorted population had a purity above 98%. PBMCs were isolated right away by Lymphoprep density gradient centrifugation and were stained directly, without culture. Samples were stained and sorted in pairs, with one healthy donor and one patient per experiment, so that batch effects were minimized. Rearrangement joined TRBV9 to TRBJ2-3; the D gene is not confidently resolved. The source is a woman younger than 30 with type 1 diabetes. The specimen sequenced was Tregs from blood. This specimen's cell subset or site label, interpreted: regulatory CD4+ T cells. DNA sequence: TGTGCCAGCAGCGTAGCGTCCAGCACAGATACGCAGTATTTT. Translated, this gives CASSVASSTDTQYF.